Below, 30 T cell receptor beta chains from the same sample are listed, as sequenced in a study of cytomegalovirus exposure and HLA in healthy donors. In the PCR, 60 Vbeta and 13 Jbeta primers were used. Repertoires were generated with immunoSEQ multiplex PCR, while TCRdb's copy carries only in-frame clones and drops some. Of 130,000 or so clones in the sample, 73% were seen once. Sequencing was done on a sample of PBMCs. The receptors shown here come from a woman aged 35 to 49 in good health and CMV-seropositive.

In this sample, this clone turned up a few times. The chain couples TRBV4-1 to TRBJ1-4, with a weak D call TRBD1 (5 bases). CDR1 and CDR2 (germline): MGHRA, YSYEKL. This CDR3 is 13 amino acids long. Trimming left V 4 bases short and J 12 bases short, with 15 bases between. CDR3 residues: CASSPQGWRELFF. The CDR3 region has the DNA TGCGCCAGCAGCCCGCAGGGTTGGAGGGAACTGTTTTTT.

V is TRBV5-6 and J is TRBJ2-1, with D uncertain. The V gene's germline CDR1 is SGHDT and CDR2 YYEEEE. V lost 1 base and J 0 bases, leaving 5 bases between the germline ends. The CDR3 length is 14 residues. The CDR3 sequence is CASSLYSSYNEQFF. CDR3 DNA sequence: TGTGCCAGCAGCTTGTACAGCTCCTACAATGAGCAGTTCTTC.

The CDR3 region has the DNA TGCGCCAGCAGCCAAGGCAACCAGGGAGGTAGAAACTATGGCTACACCTTC. Translation: CASSQGNQGGRNYGYTF. The chain combines TRBV4-3 with TRBJ1-2, with D tentatively TRBD1 (5 bases). V lost 1 base to trimming and J lost 2 bases, with 17 bases between them. The CDR3 has 17 residues. The V gene's germline CDR1 is LGHNA and CDR2 YSLEER.

This clone was picked up a small number of times. This sequence joins TRBV28 and TRBJ1-6; the D gene is possibly TRBD1 (5 bases). The CDR3 has 11 residues. Looked up from germline, CDR1 is MDHEN and CDR2 is SYDVKM. Trimming stripped 7 bases from V and 14 bases from J, with 12 bases between. The DNA of the CDR3 is TGTGCCAGCACCTCCGACAGAACCCTCCACTTT. This sequence encodes CASTSDRTLHF.

The V and J genes are TRBV9 and TRBJ2-7; 7 nucleotides match TRBD1. CDR3 size: 16 residues. Germline V CDR1 and CDR2: SGDLS, YYNGEE. V was pared by 0 bases and J by 1 base, with 7 bases of the junction left unmatched. The CDR3 here is CASSVGVQGNSYEQYF. The CDR3 DNA follows: TGTGCCAGCAGCGTAGGAGTACAGGGGAATTCCTACGAGCAGTACTTC.

The rearrangement links TRBV28 to TRBJ1-6; 7 bases fit TRBD1. The ends lost 5 bases at V and 14 bases at J; junction bases unmatched: 15. The CDR3 is 15 residues long. Germline V gene data show CDR1 as MDHEN and CDR2 as SYDVKM. The CDR3, as DNA: TGTGCCAGCAGTCTTCAAAGGACAGGACTTATCACCCTCCACTTT. It yields the protein CASSLQRTGLITLHF.

The CDR3 nucleotides read TGCGCCAGCAGCTTGGAGGACAGGGTCTATGGCTACACCTTC. The encoded protein is CASSLEDRVYGYTF. This chain connects TRBV5-1 to TRBJ1-2; 8 bases are shared with TRBD1. Germline V gene sequence: CDR1 SGHRS, CDR2 YFSETQ. The CDR3 consists of 14 residues. Losses at the gene ends were 0 bases for V and 4 bases for J; bases not matched to a gene: 2.

The gene calls are TRBV5-1 and TRBJ1-5, with D unresolved. Trimming left V 5 bases short and J 0 bases short, with 12 bases between. CDR1 and CDR2 from the germline V gene are SGHRS and YFSETQ. This CDR3 has 15 residues. CDR3 bases: TGCGCCAGCAGGCTTAGCGGTGATAGCAATCAGCCCCAGCATTTT. Amino acids: CASRLSGDSNQPQHF.

This rearrangement joins TRBV7-3 to TRBJ1-1; TRBD1 matches at 9 bases. The CDR3 sequence is 14 residues long. Looked up from germline, CDR1 is SGHTA and CDR2 is FQGTGA. Trimming cost V 5 bases and J 4 bases; bases outside gene matches: 5. The CDR3, as DNA: TGTGCCAGCAGCCTAGAGACAGGGGGCACTGAAGCTTTCTTT. This sequence encodes CASSLETGGTEAFF.

This chain links TRBV28 with TRBJ1-4; D remains unclear. The CDR3 is 12 residues long. V shed 2 bases and J shed 5 bases, with 3 bases lying between them. The germline V gene has CDR1 MDHEN and CDR2 SYDVKM. CDR3 sequence (DNA): TGTGCCAGCAGTTTAATAAATGAAAAACTGTTTTTT. Translating it yields CASSLINEKLFF.

This CDR3 reads CASSLGPRYEQYF. CDR3 bases: TGTGCCAGCAGCTTAGGGCCCCGCTACGAGCAGTACTTC. The rearrangement uses TRBV7-2 and TRBJ2-7; D ambiguous. Germline CDR1 is SGHTA and CDR2 is FQGNSA. Trimming removed 1 base at V and 3 bases at J, with 7 bases between. The CDR3 sequence is 13 residues long.

The chain links TRBV19 to TRBJ1-1; TRBD1 matches at 8 bases. The CDR3 spans 14 residues. The V and J ends lost 3 bases and 6 bases, in that order; junction bases with no gene match: 6. The germline V gene has CDR1 LNHDA and CDR2 SQIVND (reference sequence). CDR3 protein: CASSIGTGYSEAFF. CDR3 DNA sequence: TGTGCCAGTAGTATCGGGACAGGTTATTCTGAAGCTTTCTTT.

This sequence joins TRBV5-1 and TRBJ1-1; TRBD1 agrees at 8 bases. Losses at the gene ends were 3 bases for V and 1 base for J; bases not matched to a gene: 8. CDR1 and CDR2 (germline): SGHRS, YFSETQ. The CDR3 totals 16 residues. The CDR3, as DNA: TGCGCCAGCAGCTCGGACAGGGTTCGGGCGAACACTGAAGCTTTCTTT. Amino acid sequence: CASSSDRVRANTEAFF.

The gene calls are TRBV6-4 and TRBJ2-1, with 8 nucleotides matching TRBD2. The germline gives CDR1 MRHNA, CDR2 SNTAGT. The CDR3 sequence is 15 residues long. Trimming took 5 bases from V and 7 from J; bases not matched to a gene: 10. As DNA, the CDR3 is TGTGCCAGCAGTACCACGGGAGGGCCGGTGAATGAGCAGTTCTTC. It translates to CASSTTGGPVNEQFF.

V usage is TRBV7-3 and J usage is TRBJ2-1; TRBD2 matches at 11 bases. Germline assignment: CDR1 SGHTA and CDR2 FQGTGA. This CDR3 is 18 amino acids long. With V trimmed by 3 bases and J by 0 bases, 7 bases remained unmatched. In DNA, the CDR3 is TGTGCCAGCAGCTTCACTAGCGGGGGAGAAAACTCCTACAATGAGCAGTTCTTC. Its translation: CASSFTSGGENSYNEQFF. Filled out from reference TRBV7-3 and TRBJ2-1, the complete variable domain reads GAGVSQTPSNKVTEKGKYVELRCDPISGHTALYWYRQSLGQGPEFLIYFQGTGAADDSGLPNDRFFAVRPEGSVSTLKIQRTERGDSAVYLCASSFTSGGENSYNEQFFGPGTRLTVL.

The chain combines TRBV7-2 with TRBJ2-2, with a possible D match to TRBD1 (5 bases). The CDR3 is made up of 15 amino acids. The V gene lost 3 bases and the J gene lost 4 bases, with 12 bases spanning the gap. CDR1 is SGHTA, CDR2 FQGNSA, per germline. The CDR3: CASSFKGKGTGELFF. In DNA form, the CDR3 reads TGTGCCAGCAGCTTCAAGGGGAAGGGCACCGGGGAGCTGTTTTTT.

The chain links TRBV4-2 to TRBJ1-1, with 7 bases fitting TRBD1. The V segment lost 1 base and the J segment 0 bases; nucleotides outside the gene matches: 5. Germline V CDR1 and CDR2: LGHNA, YNFKEQ. The CDR3 totals 16 residues. The CDR3 sequence is CASSQGLQGLNTEAFF. The CDR3 DNA reads as TGTGCCAGCAGCCAAGGTTTACAGGGGCTGAACACTGAAGCTTTCTTT.

The chain has TRBV18 and TRBJ2-1; D possibly corresponds to TRBD2 (6 bases). V lost 8 bases to trimming and J lost 0 bases, with 14 bases between them. Germline CDR1 is KGHSH and CDR2 is LQKENI. The CDR3 consists of 15 residues. DNA of the CDR3: TGTGCCAGCGTAGCCGGAGGGAGCTCCTACAATGAGCAGTTCTTC. Encoded protein: CASVAGGSSYNEQFF.

The chain combines TRBV5-4 with TRBJ2-7; 10 positions match TRBD1. V was pared by 0 bases and J by 3 bases, with 6 bases of the junction left unmatched. The CDR3 has 16 amino acids. Germline V gene lookup returns CDR1 SGHNT and CDR2 YYREEE (reference sequence). The CDR3 protein is CASSLAFGQGVYEQYF. DNA for the CDR3: TGTGCCAGCAGCTTGGCTTTTGGACAGGGGGTCTACGAGCAGTACTTC.

This chain joins TRBV5-1 and TRBJ1-5, with TRBD1 matching 9 bases. Trimming at V came to 4 bases and at J to 7 bases, leaving 6 bases not matched to a gene. From germline, CDR1 is SGHRS and CDR2 YFSETQ. The CDR3 length is 14 residues. CDR3 sequence reads: CASSPDRGGQPQHF. CDR3 nucleotides: TGCGCCAGCAGCCCGGACAGGGGTGGACAGCCCCAGCATTTT.

This clone appeared a few times. CDR3 residues: CASSLREYYGYTF. CDR3 nucleotides: TGTGCCAGCAGTTTACGCGAGTACTATGGCTACACCTTC. The rearrangement joins TRBV28 to TRBJ1-2; D ambiguous. Germline loops: CDR1 MDHEN, CDR2 SYDVKM. This CDR3 is 13 amino acids long. V was shortened by 2 bases and J by 3 bases, with 7 bases between the two germline ends.

The genes are TRBV9 and TRBJ2-1; 9 bases fit TRBD2. V lost 5 bases to trimming and J lost 15 bases; unmatched junction nucleotides: 15. Germline V gene sequence: CDR1 SGDLS, CDR2 YYNGEE. The CDR3 contains 14 residues. In nucleotides, the CDR3 is TGTGCCAGCAGTCCTTTAGCGGGGGCCCTGAAGCTGTTCTTC. Its protein product is CASSPLAGALKLFF.

The V and J genes are TRBV2 and TRBJ1-5, with D possibly matching TRBD1 (5 bases). This CDR3 region has 15 residues. The V end was cut by 4 bases, the J end by 2 bases, with 12 bases between. CDR1 and CDR2 from the germline V gene are SNHLY and FYNNEI. As DNA, the CDR3 is TGTGCCAGCAGTGCATCTGGGGGGGGCAATCAGCCCCAGCATTTT. It yields the protein CASSASGGGNQPQHF. The full variable domain, with the rest looked up from reference TRBV2 and TRBJ1-5, is EPEVTQTPSHQVTQMGQEVILRCVPISNHLYFYWYRQILGQKVEFLVSFYNNEISEKSEIFDDQFSVERPDGSNFTLKIRSTKLEDSAMYFCASSASGGGNQPQHFGDGTRLSIL.

The genes are TRBV28 and TRBJ2-7, with 10 bases aligning to TRBD1. V shed 6 bases and J 1 base; nucleotides not matched to a gene: 6. The CDR3 is made up of 15 amino acids. In germline, CDR1 is MDHEN, CDR2 SYDVKM. The CDR3 here is CASRPRTGGSYEQYF. The CDR3, as DNA: TGTGCCAGCAGACCGAGGACAGGGGGGTCCTACGAGCAGTACTTC.

The chain uses TRBV25-1 and TRBJ2-5; 8 bases map to TRBD2. The DNA end is more similar to TRBJ2-7, so the J call may be wrong. CDR1 is MGHDK, CDR2 SYGVNS, per germline. The CDR3 consists of 14 residues. CDR3 residues: CASSESGRAYEQYF. The CDR3 nucleotides read TGTGCCAGCAGTGAATCCGGGAGGGCCTACGAGCAGTACTTC.

This clone was counted between two and nine times. The chain couples TRBV7-2 to TRBJ1-6; 9 positions agree with TRBD1. The CDR3 is made up of 14 amino acids. With 4 bases clipped from V and 5 bases from J, the junction kept 0 bases outside the gene matches. Germline CDR1 reads SGHTA; CDR2 reads FQGNSA. CDR3 DNA sequence: TGTGCCAGCAGCTGGACAGGGGATAATTCACCCCTCCACTTT. Amino acid sequence: CASSWTGDNSPLHF.

This clone showed up just a few times. Other DNA sequences from this sample encode an identical CDR3 as well. The chain is built from TRBV2 and TRBJ1-1, with unresolved D. V shed 2 bases and J shed 1 base, with 5 bases lying between them. The V gene's germline CDR1 is SNHLY and CDR2 FYNNEI. CDR3 length: 13 amino acids. CDR3 region: CASSEQANTEAFF. CDR3 nucleotide sequence: TGTGCCAGCAGTGAACAGGCGAACACTGAAGCTTTCTTT.

This rearrangement joins TRBV7-2 to TRBJ1-1; D perhaps matches TRBD1 (6 bases). This CDR3 region has 15 residues. Germline CDR1 SGHTA, CDR2 FQGNSA. Between the trimmed V and J ends, which lost 5 bases and 3 bases, there was a span of 16 bases. For the CDR3, the DNA is TGTGCCAGCAGCATCAAACAGGGATGGGACACTGAAGCTTTCTTT. Translated: CASSIKQGWDTEAFF.

This chain links TRBV4-1 with TRBJ2-7, with TRBD2 identical over 9 bases. Germline V gene data show CDR1 as MGHRA and CDR2 as YSYEKL. After removal of 3 bases from V and 4 bases from J, the junction contained 10 bases not matched to a gene. There are 16 residues in the CDR3. In DNA form, the CDR3 reads TGCGCCAGCAGCCAGGCCGCTAGCGGGACCTTTTACGAGCAGTACTTC. It encodes CASSQAASGTFYEQYF.

The chain has TRBV5-1 and TRBJ1-4, with TRBD1 identical over 8 bases. Germline CDR1 reads SGHRS; CDR2 reads YFSETQ. There are 16 residues in the CDR3. V shed 2 bases and J 0 bases; nucleotides not matched to a gene: 3. CDR3 DNA: TGCGCCAGCAGCTTACAGGGGGGAGCAACTAATGAAAAACTGTTTTTT. Amino acid sequence: CASSLQGGATNEKLFF.